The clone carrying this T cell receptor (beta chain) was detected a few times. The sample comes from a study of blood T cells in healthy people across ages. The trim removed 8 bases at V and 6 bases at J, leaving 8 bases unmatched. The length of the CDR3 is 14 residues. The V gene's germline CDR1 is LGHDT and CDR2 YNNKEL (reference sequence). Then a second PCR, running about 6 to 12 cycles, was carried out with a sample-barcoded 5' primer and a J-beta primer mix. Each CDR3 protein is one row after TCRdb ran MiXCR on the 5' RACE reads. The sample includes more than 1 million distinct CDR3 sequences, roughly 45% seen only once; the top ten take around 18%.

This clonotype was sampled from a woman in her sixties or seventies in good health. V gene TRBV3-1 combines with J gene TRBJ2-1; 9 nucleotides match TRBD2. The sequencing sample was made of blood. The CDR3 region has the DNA TGTGCCAGCCCCTGGCGGGAGGGACGCAATGAGCAGTTCTTC. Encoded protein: CASPWREGRNEQFF.